This section outlines one TCR beta chain sequence together with its context. Its antigen is unidentified. Both intraepithelial and lamina propria lymphocytes were released by processing graft tissue. This entry belongs to a study of graft-versus-host responses after intestinal transplantation. Looking at the study overall: After anti-thymocyte globulin induction, recipients took tacrolimus and steroids for around three years. Whole-study results and caveats: Those patients showing graft-donor T cell macrochimerism displayed high graft-versus-host to host-versus-graft clonal ratios in allografts.

This CDR3 has 15 residues. With 1 base removed from V and 8 bases from J, the gap between germline ends came to 15 bases. Germline V lookup: CDR1 MRHNA, CDR2 SNTAGT. The table came from immunoSEQ multiplex PCR; TCRdb's copy has only in-frame clones and leaves some out. The data contain 15,000 to 25,000 clones, over 65% of them singletons. The sequence derives from a human patient who received an intestinal transplant, so some T cells may come from the graft donor. This material consisted of ileum tissue, taken approximately 3 weeks after intestinal transplant. The gene calls are TRBV6-4 and TRBJ2-1; D may be TRBD1 (6 bases). CDR3 protein: CASSDWGRGLDEQFF. DNA of the CDR3: TGTGCCAGCAGTGACTGGGGGCGAGGTTTAGATGAGCAGTTCTTC.